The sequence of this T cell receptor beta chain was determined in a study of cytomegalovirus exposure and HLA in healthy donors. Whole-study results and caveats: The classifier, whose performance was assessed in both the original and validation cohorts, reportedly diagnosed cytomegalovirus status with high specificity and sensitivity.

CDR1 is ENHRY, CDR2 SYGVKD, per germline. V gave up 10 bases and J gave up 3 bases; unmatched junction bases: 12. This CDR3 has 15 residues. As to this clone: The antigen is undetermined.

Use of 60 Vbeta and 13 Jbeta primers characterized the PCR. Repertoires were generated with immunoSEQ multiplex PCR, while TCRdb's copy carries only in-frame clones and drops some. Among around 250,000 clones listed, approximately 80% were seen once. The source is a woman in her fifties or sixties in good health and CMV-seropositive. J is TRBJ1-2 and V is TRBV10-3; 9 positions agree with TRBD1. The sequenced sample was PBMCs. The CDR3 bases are TGTGCCAGCCTTTTGGGACAGGGATGGGACTATGGCTACACCTTC. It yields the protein CASLLGQGWDYGYTF.